This TCR beta chain is from a study of blood T cell repertoires in COVID-19. Overall study: The United States, Italy and Spain provided the acute and convalescent COVID-19 samples. T cells, B-cell-depleted T cells, or PBMCs provided the cDNA or gDNA that served as material.

V was clipped by 3 bases and J by 4 bases; unmatched bases: 4. The germline V gene has CDR1 LNHDA and CDR2 SQIVND (reference sequence). This CDR3 is 14 amino acids long. Original processing notes: Reference gene primers were amplified, and this amplification served to estimate nucleated cell counts. Assay: immunoSEQ multiplex PCR; the TCRdb copy retains only in-frame clones and omits some. The DNA gave D and trimming, while V, J and clone size come from that table. This sample has around 200,000 clones, with approximately 81% found just once. V and J are TRBV19 and TRBJ1-2, with 8 bases identical to TRBD1. The source of this sequence is a woman at least 80 years old with acute or convalescent COVID-19. The sample was peripheral blood. DNA of the CDR3: TGTGCCAGTAGTATGGACAGGGAATCCTATGGCTACACCTTC. This translates into CASSMDRESYGYTF.